Here is one T cell receptor (beta chain) with its context. The data derive from a study of beta chain features in type 1 diabetes. This CDR3 region has 14 residues. V was trimmed by 6 bases and J by 4 bases, leaving 13 bases between them. CDR1 MNHNY and CDR2 SVGAGI come from the germline V gene (reference sequence). Expressed TCRB transcripts got sequenced, as all isolated RNA was reverse transcribed. Assay: immunoSEQ multiplex PCR; the TCRdb copy retains only in-frame clones and omits some. The sample gives nearly 250,000 clones, 14% of which show up once; 0.026% is in the top ten. The sequence derives from a woman aged 40 to 50 in good health. Sequencing was carried out using naive CD4+ T cells from blood. This chain links TRBV6-6 with TRBJ1-5; D is perhaps TRBD1 (6 bases). The CDR3 loop is CASSYRDKNQPQHF. The CDR3 coding sequence is TGTGCCAGCAGCTACCGGGACAAGAATCAGCCCCAGCATTTT.